These 12 T cell receptor beta chains were all obtained from the same sample, sequenced in a study of chemoradiotherapy in HPV16-positive cancers. Libraries were prepared by immunoSEQ multiplex PCR; TCRdb keeps only in-frame clonotypes and omits some of them. The table shows about 3,100 clones, with 92% occurring only once. The specimen was tumor tissue, collected from a patient who underwent chemoradiotherapy. These receptors all stem from a human donor with HPV-associated anogenital cancer.

This clone appeared a single time. The chain couples TRBV18 to TRBJ1-3; D perhaps matches TRBD1 (5 bases). This CDR3 has 17 amino acids. Per germline, CDR1 KGHSH and CDR2 LQKENI. V lost 1 base to trimming and J lost 0 bases, with 13 bases between them. For the CDR3, the DNA is TGTGCCAGCTCACCACGGACACTAGCCTCCTCTGGAAACACCATATATTTT. Amino acid sequence: CASSPRTLASSGNTIYF.

The chain uses TRBV9 and TRBJ2-5; a weak D match, TRBD2 (7 bases). This CDR3 is 16 amino acids long. The V end lost 3 bases, the J end lost 7 bases, and 22 bases lay between the germline ends. Germline V lookup: CDR1 SGDLS, CDR2 YYNGEE. In nucleotides, the CDR3 is TGTGCCAGCAGCGATGGGGGGGCCGGGTCGGCTGGGACCCAGTACTTC. Encoded protein: CASSDGGAGSAGTQYF.

The chain couples TRBV12-5 to TRBJ2-3; 10 nucleotides agree with TRBD2. V was clipped by 1 base and J by 3 bases; unmatched bases: 4. The CDR3 is 16 residues long. The germline gives CDR1 LGHNT, CDR2 FRNRAP. CDR3 protein: CASGLEYSGGTDTQYF. CDR3 in DNA: TGTGCTAGTGGTTTGGAGTATAGCGGGGGGACAGATACGCAGTATTTT.

This chain links TRBV7-7 with TRBJ2-5; TRBD2 agrees at 10 bases. The CDR3 loop spans 17 amino acids. The germline V gene encodes CDR1 SSHAT and CDR2 FNYEAQ (reference sequence). Trimming at V came to 1 base and at J to 5 bases, leaving 10 bases not matched to a gene. CDR3 in amino acids: CASSLVRASGGRETQYF. Written as DNA, the CDR3 is TGTGCCAGCAGCTTAGTAAGAGCTAGCGGGGGCCGTGAGACCCAGTACTTC.

The V and J genes are TRBV2 and TRBJ2-1, with 10 positions matching TRBD1. The V segment lost 10 bases and the J segment 9 bases; nucleotides outside the gene matches: 9. Germline assignment: CDR1 SNHLY and CDR2 FYNNEI. The CDR3 loop spans 13 amino acids. The CDR3 region is CATGTGDGGEQFF. The CDR3 DNA follows: TGTGCCACTGGGACAGGGGACGGGGGTGAGCAGTTCTTC.

The chain uses TRBV19 and TRBJ1-4; D not resolved. Germline values: CDR1 LNHDA, CDR2 SQIVND (reference sequence). V was pared by 8 bases and J by 7 bases, with 11 bases between. CDR3 length: 12 residues. CDR3 nucleotides: TGTGCCAGTGGGCCACGAAGTGAAAAACTGTTTTTT. It is translated as CASGPRSEKLFF.

J is TRBJ1-1 and V is TRBV5-1; D not certain. The CDR3 has 14 amino acids. Germline lookup yields CDR1 SGHRS and CDR2 YFSETQ. The V gene lost 0 bases and the J gene lost 4 bases, with 10 bases spanning the gap. CDR3 bases: TGCGCCAGCAGCTTGGCGGTGGGAGTCACTGAAGCTTTCTTT. Translation gives CASSLAVGVTEAFF.

V is TRBV4-3 and J is TRBJ2-1; D ambiguous. Germline assignment: CDR1 LGHNA and CDR2 YSLEER. The CDR3 sequence is 16 residues long. The V and J ends lost 0 bases and 5 bases respectively, with 14 bases between them. The CDR3 loop reads CASSQDWRRSHNEQFF. The CDR3 DNA is TGCGCCAGCAGCCAAGACTGGCGGAGATCGCACAATGAGCAGTTCTTC.

V gene TRBV28 combines with J gene TRBJ2-4; a weak D match, TRBD2 (6 bases). Trimming cost V 5 bases and J 3 bases, with 8 bases left between them. The CDR3 extends over 13 amino acids. Germline V CDR1 and CDR2: MDHEN, SYDVKM. The CDR3 protein is CASSGTGKNIQYF. CDR3 nucleotide sequence: TGTGCCAGCAGTGGGACTGGCAAAAACATTCAGTACTTC.

The rearrangement uses TRBV10-2 and TRBJ2-2, with a weak D call TRBD2 (5 bases). V lost 8 bases to trimming and J lost 6 bases, with 10 bases between them. This CDR3 is built from 12 residues. Germline V gene lookup returns CDR1 WSHSY and CDR2 SAAADI. The CDR3 here is CASETGAGELFF. The DNA of the CDR3 is TGCGCCAGCGAAACCGGGGCCGGGGAGCTGTTTTTT.

The J gene is TRBJ2-7, the V gene TRBV6-5; D unclear. Germline CDR1 and CDR2: MNHEY and SVGAGI. The V end lost 5 bases, the J end lost 3 bases, and 5 bases lay between the germline ends. The CDR3 runs to 11 residues. CDR3 in amino acids: CASSARYEQYF. DNA of the CDR3: TGTGCCAGCAGTGCACGCTACGAGCAGTACTTC.

This clone has a single count. The chain couples TRBV6-1 to TRBJ2-7; possible D gene TRBD2, 6 bases. The V end lost 6 bases, the J end lost 2 bases, and 14 bases lay between the germline ends. Looked up from germline, CDR1 is MNHNS and CDR2 is SASEGT. The CDR3 is made up of 14 amino acids. The CDR3 sequence is CASREGYKTYEQYF. The DNA of the CDR3 is TGTGCCAGCAGGGAGGGGTATAAAACCTACGAGCAGTACTTC.